This TCR beta chain appears in the sequencing data of a study of molecular identifiers for immune sequencing clone quantification. Study-wide findings and caveats: Among over 950,000 naive cells, as was reported, spiked Jurkat TCR RNA from one cell was detectable.

With RNA at 10%, 30% or 50%, naive CD8 libraries came from roughly 20,000 to 1,000,000 sorted cells. As for this clonotype: Its antigen is not identified.

TCRdb fed the PCR reads into MiXCR, producing one record per CDR3 protein. There are some 680,000 distinct CDR3 sequences in the sample; 25% occur only once, and 0.6% to 0.9% lies in the top ten. The TCR was taken from a human donor in good health. Some libraries in this study had Jurkat cell RNA spiked in. Material for sequencing was naive CD8+ T cells from blood, with Jurkat cell RNA spiked in. Subset indicated: FACS-sorted CD8+CD4-CCR7+CD45RA+ naive T cells.

The CDR3 spells CATSDTRNTEAFF. As DNA, the CDR3 is TGTGCCACCAGTGATACCAGGAACACTGAAGCTTTCTTT. The genes are TRBV24-1 and TRBJ1-1; D is unresolved. V was clipped by 3 bases and J by 1 base, with 5 bases between them. The CDR3 runs to 13 residues. Germline CDR1 KGHDR, CDR2 SFDVKD.